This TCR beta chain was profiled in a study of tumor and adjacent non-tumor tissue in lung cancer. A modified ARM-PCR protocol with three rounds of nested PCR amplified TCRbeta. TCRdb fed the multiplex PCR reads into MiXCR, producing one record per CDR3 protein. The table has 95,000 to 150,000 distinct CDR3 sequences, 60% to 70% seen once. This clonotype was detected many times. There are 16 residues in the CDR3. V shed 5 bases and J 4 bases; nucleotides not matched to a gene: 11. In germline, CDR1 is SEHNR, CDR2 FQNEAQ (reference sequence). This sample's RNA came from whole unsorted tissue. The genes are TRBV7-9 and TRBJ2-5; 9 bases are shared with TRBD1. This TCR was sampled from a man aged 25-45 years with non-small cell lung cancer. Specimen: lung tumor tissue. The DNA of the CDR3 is TGTGCCAGCAGCGGGGCCCGGGACAGGGTATCAGAGACCCAGTACTTC. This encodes CASSGARDRVSETQYF.